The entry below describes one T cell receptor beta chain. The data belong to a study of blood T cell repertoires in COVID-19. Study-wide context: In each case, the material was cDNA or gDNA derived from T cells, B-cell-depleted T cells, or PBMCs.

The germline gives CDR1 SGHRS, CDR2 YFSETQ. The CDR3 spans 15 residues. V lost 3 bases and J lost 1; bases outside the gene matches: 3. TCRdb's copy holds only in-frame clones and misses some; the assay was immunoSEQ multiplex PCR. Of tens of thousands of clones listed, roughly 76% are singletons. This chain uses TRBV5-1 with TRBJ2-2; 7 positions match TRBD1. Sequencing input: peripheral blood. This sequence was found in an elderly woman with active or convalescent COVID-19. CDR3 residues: CASSSRTGNTGELFF. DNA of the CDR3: TGCGCCAGCAGCTCCAGGACAGGGAACACCGGGGAGCTGTTTTTT.